The next 8 T cell receptor beta chains were all read from a single sample in a study of cytomegalovirus exposure and HLA in healthy donors. The PCR employed 60 Vbeta primers together with 13 Jbeta primers. Profiled with immunoSEQ multiplex PCR; TCRdb holds only in-frame clones, not every one. The sample has 150,000 to 200,000 clones; 70% to 80% are singletons. Sequences were obtained from PBMCs. These receptor sequences come from a middle-aged woman in good health and CMV-seronegative.

The gene calls are TRBV28 and TRBJ1-3; D gene unclear. Trimming shortened V by 1 base and J by 2 bases, and 6 bases separated the two germline ends. The germline gives CDR1 MDHEN, CDR2 SYDVKM. CDR3 size: 14 residues. The CDR3 DNA is TGTGCCAGCAGTTTATCGGGAGCTGGAAACACCATATATTTT. This translates into CASSLSGAGNTIYF. Drawing the rest from reference TRBV28 and TRBJ1-3, the complete variable domain is DVKVTQSSRYLVKRTGEKVFLECVQDMDHENMFWYRQDPGLGLRLIYFSYDVKMKEKGDIPEGYSVSREKKERFSLILESASTNQTSMYLCASSLSGAGNTIYFGEGSWLTVV.

The chain couples TRBV4-2 to TRBJ2-7; D possibly corresponds to TRBD2 (5 bases). Trimming removed 0 bases from V and 5 bases from J, with 17 bases in between. The CDR3 runs 16 residues. Per germline, CDR1 LGHNA and CDR2 YNFKEQ. The CDR3: CASSQENLSFGNEQYF. The CDR3 DNA follows: TGTGCCAGCAGCCAAGAAAATCTCTCCTTCGGGAACGAGCAGTACTTC.

This chain uses TRBV2 with TRBJ2-7, with D tentatively TRBD1 (6 bases). The V gene lost 8 bases and the J gene lost 1 base, with 21 bases spanning the gap. Looked up from germline, CDR1 is SNHLY and CDR2 is FYNNEI. The CDR3 runs 16 residues. As DNA, the CDR3 is TGTGCCAGCCTCCTTAGGGGGAACGTGGGGTCCTACGAGCAGTACTTC. This codes for CASLLRGNVGSYEQYF.

CDR3 nucleotides: TGTGCCAGCAGCTTATCAGCGGGAGGGCGAACCTACGAGCAGTACTTC. Protein product: CASSLSAGGRTYEQYF. This chain uses TRBV11-2 with TRBJ2-7; 10 nucleotides agree with TRBD2. After removal of 2 bases from V and 2 bases from J, the junction contained 6 bases not matched to a gene. Germline V CDR1 and CDR2: SGHAT, FQNNGV. The CDR3 length is 16 residues.

This rearrangement joins TRBV4-3 to TRBJ2-1, with D possibly TRBD2 on 5 matching bases. V was trimmed by 0 bases and J by 3 bases, leaving 18 bases between them. The CDR3 has 18 amino acids. The germline V gene has CDR1 LGHNA and CDR2 YSLEER. The chain's CDR3 is CASSQDLARRGNYNEQFF. DNA of the CDR3: TGCGCCAGCAGCCAAGATCTTGCCCGGAGAGGGAACTACAATGAGCAGTTCTTC.

The chain joins TRBV5-1 to TRBJ2-7; the match to TRBD2 covers 9 bases. The CDR3 extends over 15 amino acids. Per the germline V gene, CDR1 is SGHRS and CDR2 is YFSETQ. Losses at the gene ends were 0 bases for V and 3 bases for J; bases not matched to a gene: 4. The CDR3 is CASSLAASGVYEQYF. The CDR3 DNA reads as TGCGCCAGCAGCTTGGCGGCTAGCGGGGTCTACGAGCAGTACTTC. Variable domain in full (rest from reference TRBV5-1 and TRBJ2-7): KAGVTQTPRYLIKTRGQQVTLSCSPISGHRSVSWYQQTPGQGLQFLFEYFSETQRNKGNFPGRFSGRQFSNSRSEMNVSTLELGDSALYLCASSLAASGVYEQYFGPGTRLTVT.

The V and J genes are TRBV25-1 and TRBJ1-6; weak D call: TRBD1 (5 bases). Germline-derived CDR1 and CDR2 are MGHDK and SYGVNS. There are 14 residues in the CDR3. Trimming removed 2 bases from V and 11 bases from J, with 13 bases in between. The CDR3 sequence: CASSESAGRPPLHF. Written as DNA, the CDR3 is TGTGCCAGCAGTGAAAGTGCAGGGCGGCCACCCCTCCACTTT.

V gene TRBV5-4 combines with J gene TRBJ1-1; possibly TRBD1 for D (5 bases). In germline, CDR1 is SGHNT, CDR2 YYREEE (reference sequence). The CDR3 contains 14 residues. Trimming left V 2 bases short and J 4 bases short, with 12 bases between. CDR3 DNA sequence: TGTGCCAGCAGCTTAGGACACAGTCCCACTGAAGCTTTCTTT. Protein: CASSLGHSPTEAFF.